Shown below are 25 T cell receptor beta chains from a single sample sequenced in a study of response to subunit inactivated influenza vaccine. In TCRdb, the RT-PCR reads were re-called with MiXCR into one record per CDR3 protein. Of a few hundred thousand distinct CDR3 sequences in the sample, 21% were seen once. Sequences were derived from PBMCs from blood, sampled about 20 months after vaccination. The source is a man between 50 and 70 years old who received an inactivated influenza vaccine.

This clonotype came up a few times. The V and J genes are TRBV20-1 and TRBJ1-4; D remains unclear. The germline gives CDR1 DFQATT, CDR2 SNEGSKA (reference sequence). CDR3 length: 19 amino acids. V dropped 0 bases and J dropped 3 bases, with 23 bases sitting between them. CDR3 DNA sequence: TGCAGTGCTAGAGATCAAGTTTCCTCGAGAGTTTTCTCTAATGAAAAACTGTTTTTT. It specifies CSARDQVSSRVFSNEKLFF.

This sequence joins TRBV7-2 and TRBJ1-2, with 8 bases matching TRBD1. V shed 5 bases, J shed 8 bases, and the junction held 7 bases outside the gene matches. CDR1 is SGHTA, CDR2 FQGNSA, per germline. The CDR3 sequence is 13 residues long. The CDR3: CASSHTDRGGYTF. The DNA of the CDR3 is TGTGCCAGCAGCCATACCGACAGGGGCGGCTACACCTTC.

V gene TRBV6-5 combines with J gene TRBJ2-7; a weak D match, TRBD2 (5 bases). Per the germline V gene, CDR1 is MNHEY and CDR2 is SVGAGI. This CDR3 comprises 13 residues. V lost 6 bases, J lost 5 bases, and 14 bases lay in between. The CDR3 nucleotides read TGTGCCAGCAGGCCCACTAGTACCCACGAGCAGTACTTC. Its translation is CASRPTSTHEQYF.

This clonotype was seen repeatedly, ten times or more. The chain uses TRBV11-2 and TRBJ1-4, with TRBD1 identical over 8 bases. With 1 base clipped from V and 9 bases from J, the junction kept 13 bases outside the gene matches. In germline, CDR1 is SGHAT, CDR2 FQNNGV. This CDR3 spans 17 amino acids. CDR3 sequence reads: CASSLGIWTGKVQKLFF. CDR3 sequence (DNA): TGTGCCAGCAGCTTAGGGATCTGGACAGGGAAAGTTCAAAAACTGTTTTTT.

This clonotype turned up a few times. The rearrangement joins TRBV4-3 to TRBJ1-5; TRBD1 agrees at 9 bases. Germline V gives CDR1 LGHNA, CDR2 YSLEER. Unmatched junction bases numbered 9, after V lost 4 bases and J lost 8 bases. The CDR3 runs to 15 residues. The CDR3 here is CASSRQQGANEPQHF. For the CDR3, the DNA is TGCGCCAGCAGCCGGCAACAGGGGGCAAATGAGCCCCAGCATTTT.

This clonotype was detected a few times. The rearrangement links TRBV18 to TRBJ2-3, with D perhaps matching TRBD1 or TRBD2 (5 bases each). The V gene lost 3 bases and the J gene lost 0 bases, with 13 bases spanning the gap. The CDR3 is 16 residues long. Germline CDR1 reads KGHSH; CDR2 reads LQKENI. For the CDR3, the DNA is TGTGCCAGCTCACCGGGGGATTTGACTAGCACAGATACGCAGTATTTT. Amino acid sequence: CASSPGDLTSTDTQYF.

This clonotype appeared a few times. This chain links TRBV6-2 or TRBV6-3 with TRBJ2-2; D perhaps matches TRBD2 (6 bases). Germline lookup yields CDR1 MNHEY and CDR2 SVGEGT. This CDR3 spans 16 amino acids. Trimming removed 7 bases at V and 5 bases at J, with 20 bases between. The CDR3 DNA reads as TGTGCCAGCACCCCCGGGAGCCCGTCGCGGACCGGGGAGCTGTTTTTT. The encoded protein is CASTPGSPSRTGELFF.

This clonotype has a count of ten or more. The V gene is TRBV20-1, the J gene TRBJ1-6; D gene unclear. This CDR3 spans 15 amino acids. Looked up from germline, CDR1 is DFQATT and CDR2 is SNEGSKA (reference sequence). Between the trimmed V and J ends, which lost 1 base and 0 bases, there was a span of 7 bases. In nucleotides, the CDR3 is TGCAGTGCTAGAGTAGAGAGCTCCTATAATTCACCCCTCCACTTT. As protein: CSARVESSYNSPLHF.

This clonotype has only a few counts. This sequence joins TRBV9 and TRBJ2-1; 10 positions agree with TRBD1. Germline assignment: CDR1 SGDLS and CDR2 YYNGEE. With V trimmed by 0 bases and J by 8 bases, 8 bases remained unmatched. The CDR3 is 16 residues long. The CDR3 nucleotides read TGTGCCAGCAGCGTAGCAGGGACAGGGGCGTACGATGAGCAGTTCTTC. Protein product: CASSVAGTGAYDEQFF.

Written as DNA, the CDR3 is TGCGCCAGCAGCTTGGCCAGCCAGGATTACGAGCAGTACTTC. Translating it yields CASSLASQDYEQYF. This chain connects TRBV5-1 to TRBJ2-7, with D uncertain. The germline V gene has CDR1 SGHRS and CDR2 YFSETQ. CDR3 length: 14 residues. V was trimmed by 0 bases and J by 4 bases, leaving 11 bases between them.

This clonotype was detected many times. The V call is TRBV14, the J call TRBJ1-1; D gene unclear. This CDR3 contains 12 residues. The V end lost 0 bases, the J end lost 10 bases, and 9 bases lay between the germline ends. Germline V gives CDR1 SGHDN, CDR2 FVKESK. The CDR3 spells CASSQDRIGAFF. CDR3 nucleotide sequence: TGTGCCAGCAGCCAAGATAGGATAGGAGCTTTCTTT.

The J gene is TRBJ2-7, the V gene TRBV7-9, with TRBD1 identical over 7 bases. V lost 5 bases, J lost 4 bases, and 2 bases stayed unmatched. The CDR3 contains 12 residues. Germline CDR1 is SEHNR and CDR2 is FQNEAQ (reference sequence). The DNA for the CDR3 is TGTGCCAGCAGCGTGACAGGGTACGAGCAGTACTTC. Its protein product is CASSVTGYEQYF.

This clonotype was observed many times. The chain employs TRBV10-3 and TRBJ1-5; TRBD1 matches at 8 bases. The CDR3 consists of 14 residues. Germline values: CDR1 ENHRY, CDR2 SYGVKD. Trimming removed 8 bases from V and 2 bases from J; junction bases left unmatched: 5. CDR3: CAIQDRVGNQPQHF. CDR3 nucleotide sequence: TGTGCCATCCAGGACAGGGTGGGCAATCAGCCCCAGCATTTT.

This clonotype appeared a few times. The CDR3 DNA follows: TGTGCCTGGAGTGTACCCGCAAGTTGGAACACTGAAGCTTTCTTT. It yields the protein CAWSVPASWNTEAFF. The chain links TRBV30 to TRBJ1-1; D is undetermined. Trimming cost V 0 bases and J 1 base, with 12 bases left between them. The length of the CDR3 is 15 residues. The germline V gene has CDR1 GTSNPN and CDR2 SVGIG (reference sequence).

The chain recombines TRBV6-5 with TRBJ2-1; D is uncertain. Germline CDR1 and CDR2: MNHEY and SVGAGI. The CDR3 extends over 11 amino acids. V gave up 5 bases and J gave up 8 bases, with 7 bases separating them. The CDR3 protein is CASSTRDEQFF. In DNA, the CDR3 is TGTGCCAGCAGTACCCGGGATGAGCAGTTCTTC.

Only one count was recorded for this clonotype. The chain carries TRBV4-2 and TRBJ1-4, with 7 bases that match TRBD1. This CDR3 has 16 amino acids. Trimming cost V 5 bases and J 5 bases; bases outside gene matches: 11. In germline, CDR1 is LGHNA, CDR2 YNFKEQ. The CDR3 nucleotides read TGTGCCAGCAGCAGAAACACCGGACAGGCAAATGAAAAACTGTTTTTT. Its protein is CASSRNTGQANEKLFF.

The V call is TRBV21-1, the J call TRBJ2-1; the D segment call TRBD2 is taken from the table without a DNA check. TRBV21-1 is given as a pseudogene. The CDR3 is 14 amino acids. The CDR3 DNA sequence: TGTGCCAGCGGACTAGGGCCTAGCAGCGATGAGCAGTTCTTC. Its protein product is CASGLGPSSDEQFF.

This clonotype has more than one count but fewer than ten. V usage is TRBV28 and J usage is TRBJ2-7; 8 nucleotides line up with TRBD1. J gave up 2 bases and V 4 bases, and 7 bases lay outside the gene matches. The CDR3 sequence is 15 residues long. Germline V gene sequence: CDR1 MDHEN, CDR2 SYDVKM. The CDR3 nucleotides read TGTGCCAGCAGTTCCGTCAGGGGGCGAACCTACGAGCAGTACTTC. It encodes CASSSVRGRTYEQYF.

This clonotype turned up a few times. For the CDR3, the DNA is TGTGCCAGCAGTTCCCGGAAATACCAAGAGACCCAGTACTTC. Its translation: CASSSRKYQETQYF. This rearrangement joins TRBV12-3 or TRBV12-4 to TRBJ2-5; no definite D call. V was shortened by 4 bases and J by 0 bases, with 9 bases between the two germline ends. The CDR3 length is 14 residues.

This chain uses TRBV4-2 with TRBJ2-7; 8 bases are a match to TRBD2. The germline gives CDR1 LGHNA, CDR2 YNFKEQ. This CDR3 is built from 16 residues. V was pared by 0 bases and J by 3 bases, with 7 bases of the junction left unmatched. The CDR3 region is CASSQDPQRGHYEQYF. CDR3 in DNA: TGTGCCAGCAGCCAAGATCCCCAGCGGGGGCACTACGAGCAGTACTTC.

This clonotype was seen only a few times. The V gene is TRBV15, the J gene TRBJ1-4; D gene unclear. This CDR3 is built from 15 residues. V lost 3 bases, J lost 4 bases, and 12 bases lay in between. Per germline, CDR1 LNHNV and CDR2 YYDKDF (reference sequence). As DNA, the CDR3 is TGTGCCACCAGCAGCGGACTGAAGTTTAATGAAAAACTGTTTTTT. Its protein product is CATSSGLKFNEKLFF.

The table lists this clonotype with a few counts. The rearrangement joins TRBV24-1 to TRBJ2-1; D not certain. From germline, CDR1 is KGHDR and CDR2 SFDVKD. The CDR3 runs 13 residues. The V end lost 5 bases, the J end lost 9 bases, and 13 bases lay between the germline ends. The CDR3 reads CATSAWADGEQFF. Here the CDR3 DNA reads TGTGCCACCAGTGCCTGGGCCGACGGTGAGCAGTTCTTC.

This clonotype was counted a single time. The rearrangement joins TRBV6-2 or TRBV6-3 to TRBJ2-7; TRBD2 matches 11 bases. The J segment lost 3 bases and the V segment lost 5 bases, leaving 9 bases of the junction unmatched. The CDR3 runs to 16 residues. Germline CDR1 is MNHEY and CDR2 is SVGEGT. CDR3 in amino acids: CASSRLAGTLNYEQYF. The DNA for the CDR3 is TGTGCCAGCAGTCGACTAGCGGGGACCCTTAACTACGAGCAGTACTTC.

This clonotype was seen a few times. The V gene is TRBV4-1, the J gene TRBJ1-6; no clear D gene. V lost 1 base to trimming and J lost 4 bases, with 11 bases between them. Germline CDR1 MGHRA, CDR2 YSYEKL. The CDR3 sequence is 16 residues long. CDR3 region: CASSQGVQAYNSPLHF. The CDR3 DNA reads TGCGCCAGCAGCCAAGGGGTACAAGCGTATAATTCACCCCTCCACTTT.

On this clonotype: A clone one base away is much larger, so this may be a read error. V and J are TRBV4-3 and TRBJ1-6; D ambiguous. CDR3 size: 15 residues. CDR1 is LGHNA and CDR2 is YSLEER in the germline V gene. This chain's CDR3 is CASSQDLGISSPLYF. For the CDR3, the DNA is TGCGCCAGCAGCCAAGATTTGGGTATTAGTTCACCCCTCTACTTT.